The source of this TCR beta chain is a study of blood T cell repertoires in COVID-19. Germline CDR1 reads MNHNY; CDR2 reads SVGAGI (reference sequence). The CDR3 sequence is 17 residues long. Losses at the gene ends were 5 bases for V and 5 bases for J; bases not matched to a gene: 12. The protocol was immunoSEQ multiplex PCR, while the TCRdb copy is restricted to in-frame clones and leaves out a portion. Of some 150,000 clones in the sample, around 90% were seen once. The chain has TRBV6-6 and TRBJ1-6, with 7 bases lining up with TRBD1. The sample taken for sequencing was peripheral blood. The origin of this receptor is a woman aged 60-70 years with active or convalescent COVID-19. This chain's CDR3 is CASSPLEGAVNNSPLHF. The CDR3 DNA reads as TGTGCCAGCAGTCCACTCGAGGGGGCTGTGAATAATTCACCCCTCCACTTT.